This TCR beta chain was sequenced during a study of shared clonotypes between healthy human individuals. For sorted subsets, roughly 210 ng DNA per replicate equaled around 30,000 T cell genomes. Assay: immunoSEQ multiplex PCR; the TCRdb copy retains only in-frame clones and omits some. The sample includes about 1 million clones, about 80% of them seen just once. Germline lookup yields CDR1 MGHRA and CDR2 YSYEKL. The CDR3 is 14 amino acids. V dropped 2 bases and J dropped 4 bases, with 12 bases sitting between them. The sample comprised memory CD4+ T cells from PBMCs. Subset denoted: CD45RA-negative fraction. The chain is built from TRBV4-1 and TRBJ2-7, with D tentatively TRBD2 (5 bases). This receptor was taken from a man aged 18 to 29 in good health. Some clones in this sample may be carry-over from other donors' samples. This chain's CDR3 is CASSQTGISYEQYF. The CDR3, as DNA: TGCGCCAGCAGCCAAACCGGGATCTCATACGAGCAGTACTTC.